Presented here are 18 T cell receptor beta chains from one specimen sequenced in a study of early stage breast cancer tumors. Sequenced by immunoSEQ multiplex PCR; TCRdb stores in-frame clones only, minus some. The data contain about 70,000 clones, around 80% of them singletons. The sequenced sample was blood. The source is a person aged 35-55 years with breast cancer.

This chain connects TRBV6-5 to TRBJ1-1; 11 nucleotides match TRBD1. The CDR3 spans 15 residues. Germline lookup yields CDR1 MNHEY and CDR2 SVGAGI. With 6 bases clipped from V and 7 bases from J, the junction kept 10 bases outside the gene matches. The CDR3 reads CASSSGQGALGEAFF. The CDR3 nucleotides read TGTGCCAGCAGCTCCGGACAGGGGGCTCTGGGTGAAGCTTTCTTT.

CDR3 bases: TGTGCCACCAAATGGGGGCAGGGGAACACCGGGGAGCTGTTTTTT. It specifies CATKWGQGNTGELFF. The chain joins TRBV6-1 to TRBJ2-2; tentatively, D is TRBD1 (6 bases). The CDR3 length is 15 residues. Between the trimmed V and J ends, which lost 10 bases and 1 base, there was a span of 16 bases. CDR1 MNHNS and CDR2 SASEGT come from the germline V gene.

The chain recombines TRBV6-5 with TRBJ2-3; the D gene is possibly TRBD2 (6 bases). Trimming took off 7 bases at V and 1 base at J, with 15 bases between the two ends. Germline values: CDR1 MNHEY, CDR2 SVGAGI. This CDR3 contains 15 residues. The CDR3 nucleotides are TGTGCCAGCACCAACGGGGCTAGCGGCACAGATACGCAGTATTTT. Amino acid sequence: CASTNGASGTDTQYF.

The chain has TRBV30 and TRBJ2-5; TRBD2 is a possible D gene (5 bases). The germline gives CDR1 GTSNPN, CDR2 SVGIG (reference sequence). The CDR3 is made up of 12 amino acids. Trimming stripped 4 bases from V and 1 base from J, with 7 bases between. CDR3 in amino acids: CAWTAAQETQYF. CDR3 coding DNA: TGTGCCTGGACAGCGGCCCAAGAGACCCAGTACTTC.

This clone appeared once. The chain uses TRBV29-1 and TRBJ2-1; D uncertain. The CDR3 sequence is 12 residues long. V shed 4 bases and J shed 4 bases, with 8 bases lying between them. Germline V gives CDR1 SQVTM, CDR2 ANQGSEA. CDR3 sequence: CSVGTEYNEQFF. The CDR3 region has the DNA TGCAGCGTTGGAACAGAGTACAATGAGCAGTTCTTC.

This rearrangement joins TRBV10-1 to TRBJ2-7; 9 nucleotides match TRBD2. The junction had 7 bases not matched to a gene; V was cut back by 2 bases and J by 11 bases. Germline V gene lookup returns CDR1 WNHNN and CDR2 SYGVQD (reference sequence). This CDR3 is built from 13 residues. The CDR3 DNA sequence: TGCGCCAGCAGTGAGAGGCTAGCGGGGAGTAAGTACTTC. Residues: CASSERLAGSKYF.

The CDR3 spells CASSVAISSGANVLTF. Here the CDR3 DNA reads TGTGCCAGCAGCGTAGCTATCAGCTCTGGGGCCAACGTCCTGACTTTC. The J gene is TRBJ2-6, the V gene TRBV9; D uncertain. With 0 bases removed from V and 0 bases from J, the gap between germline ends came to 7 bases. The CDR3 covers 16 residues. The germline CDR1 and CDR2 sequences are SGDLS and YYNGEE.

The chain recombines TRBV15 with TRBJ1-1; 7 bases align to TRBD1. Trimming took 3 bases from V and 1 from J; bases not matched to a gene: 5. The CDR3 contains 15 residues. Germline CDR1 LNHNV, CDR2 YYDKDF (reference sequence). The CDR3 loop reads CATSRRQGWNTEAFF. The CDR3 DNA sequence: TGTGCCACCAGCAGGAGACAGGGTTGGAACACTGAAGCTTTCTTT.

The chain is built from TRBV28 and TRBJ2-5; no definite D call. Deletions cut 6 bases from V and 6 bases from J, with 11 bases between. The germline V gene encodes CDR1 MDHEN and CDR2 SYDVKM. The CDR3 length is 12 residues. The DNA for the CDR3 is TGTGCCAGCAGCTCCAATTTGAAGACCCAGTACTTC. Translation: CASSSNLKTQYF. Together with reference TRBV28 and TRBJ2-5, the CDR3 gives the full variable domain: DVKVTQSSRYLVKRTGEKVFLECVQDMDHENMFWYRQDPGLGLRLIYFSYDVKMKEKGDIPEGYSVSREKKERFSLILESASTNQTSMYLCASSSNLKTQYFGPGTRLLVL.

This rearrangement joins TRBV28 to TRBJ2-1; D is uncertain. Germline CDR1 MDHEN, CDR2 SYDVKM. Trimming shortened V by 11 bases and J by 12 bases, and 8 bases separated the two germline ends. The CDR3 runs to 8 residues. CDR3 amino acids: CAPFGQFF. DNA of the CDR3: TGTGCCCCCTTCGGGCAGTTCTTC.

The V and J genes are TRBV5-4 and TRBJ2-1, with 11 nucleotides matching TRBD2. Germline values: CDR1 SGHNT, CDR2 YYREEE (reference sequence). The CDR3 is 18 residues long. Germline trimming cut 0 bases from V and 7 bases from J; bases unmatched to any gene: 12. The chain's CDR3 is CASSLGLAGGTTRNEQFF. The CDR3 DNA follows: TGTGCCAGCAGCTTGGGTCTAGCGGGAGGTACCACTCGGAATGAGCAGTTCTTC.

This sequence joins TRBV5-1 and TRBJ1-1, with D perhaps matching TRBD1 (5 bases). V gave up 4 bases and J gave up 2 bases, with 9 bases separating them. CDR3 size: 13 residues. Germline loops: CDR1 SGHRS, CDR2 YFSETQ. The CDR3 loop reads CASSLGGNTEAFF. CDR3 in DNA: TGCGCCAGCAGCCTGGGGGGAAACACTGAAGCTTTCTTT.

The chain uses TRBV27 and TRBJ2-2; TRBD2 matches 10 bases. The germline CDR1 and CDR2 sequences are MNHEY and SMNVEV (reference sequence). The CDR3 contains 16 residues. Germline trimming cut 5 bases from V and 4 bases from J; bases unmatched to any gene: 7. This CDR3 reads CASSELAGVSTGELFF. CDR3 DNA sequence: TGTGCCAGCAGTGAGCTAGCGGGAGTAAGCACCGGGGAGCTGTTTTTT.

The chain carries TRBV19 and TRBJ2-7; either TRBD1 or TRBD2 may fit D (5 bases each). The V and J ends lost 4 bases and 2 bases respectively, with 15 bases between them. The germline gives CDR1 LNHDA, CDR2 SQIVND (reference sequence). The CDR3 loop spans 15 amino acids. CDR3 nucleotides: TGTGCCAGTAGTACCTCAGAGGGACCCCCCTACGAGCAGTACTTC. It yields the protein CASSTSEGPPYEQYF. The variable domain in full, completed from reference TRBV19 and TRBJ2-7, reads DGGITQSPKYLFRKEGQNVTLSCEQNLNHDAMYWYRQDPGQGLRLIYYSQIVNDFQKGDIAEGYSVSREKKESFPLTVTSAQKNPTAFYLCASSTSEGPPYEQYFGPGTRLTVT.

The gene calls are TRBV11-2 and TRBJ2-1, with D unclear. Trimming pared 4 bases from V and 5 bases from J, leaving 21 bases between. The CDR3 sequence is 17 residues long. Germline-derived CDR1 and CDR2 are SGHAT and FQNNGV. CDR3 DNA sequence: TGTGCCAGCAGCTCACCAGTCCACGGTGGAGTAAACAATGAGCAGTTCTTC. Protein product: CASSSPVHGGVNNEQFF.

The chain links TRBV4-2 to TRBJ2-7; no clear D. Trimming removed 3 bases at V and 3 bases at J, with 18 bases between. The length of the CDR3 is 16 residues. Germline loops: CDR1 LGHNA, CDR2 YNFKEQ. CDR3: CASSHVGPRSIYEQYF. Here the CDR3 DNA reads TGTGCCAGCAGCCACGTAGGACCGAGAAGTATCTACGAGCAGTACTTC.

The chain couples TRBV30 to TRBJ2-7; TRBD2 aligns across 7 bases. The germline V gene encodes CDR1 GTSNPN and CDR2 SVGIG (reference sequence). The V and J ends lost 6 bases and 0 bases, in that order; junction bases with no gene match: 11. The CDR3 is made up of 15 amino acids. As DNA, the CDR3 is TGTGCCTGCTCCGGCTGGCTAGCGGCCTCCTACGAGCAGTACTTC. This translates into CACSGWLAASYEQYF. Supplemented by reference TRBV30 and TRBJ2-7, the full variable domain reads SQTIHQWPATLVQPVGSPLSLECTVEGTSNPNLYWYRQAAGRGLQLLFYSVGIGQISSEVPQNLSASRPQDRQFILSSKKLLLSDSGFYLCACSGWLAASYEQYFGPGTRLTVT.

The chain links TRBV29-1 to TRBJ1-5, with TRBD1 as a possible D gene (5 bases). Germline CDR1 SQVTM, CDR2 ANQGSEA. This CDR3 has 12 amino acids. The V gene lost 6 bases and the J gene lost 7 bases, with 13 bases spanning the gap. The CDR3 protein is CSVGAAGQPQHF. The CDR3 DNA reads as TGCAGCGTCGGGGCGGCGGGACAGCCCCAGCATTTT.